These 25 T cell receptor beta chains were all obtained from the same sample, sequenced in a study of identical twins. TCRdb passed the 5' RACE reads through MiXCR, listing each CDR3 protein once. The profile shows about 490,000 distinct CDR3 sequences, about 16% of them singletons. These data are also associated with another study on yellow fever vaccine responses in identical twins.

Sequencing was performed on CD4+ T cells sorted from blood. The receptors derive from a woman younger than 35 in good health.

This chain connects TRBV20-1 to TRBJ2-1, with D possibly being TRBD2 (6 bases). Trimming took off 6 bases at V and 0 bases at J, with 12 bases between the two ends. Germline CDR1 DFQATT, CDR2 SNEGSKA (reference sequence). The CDR3 contains 14 residues. Written as DNA, the CDR3 is TGCAGTGCAGAGGGAGGCTTCTCCTACAATGAGCAGTTCTTC. This encodes CSAEGGFSYNEQFF.

In this sample, this clonotype turned up many times. J is TRBJ2-1 and V is TRBV7-9; D tentatively fits TRBD1 or TRBD2 (6 bases each). Germline V lookup: CDR1 SEHNR, CDR2 FQNEAQ (reference sequence). The CDR3 sequence is 16 residues long. The ends were cut back, 2 bases at V and 0 bases at J, with 11 bases in the middle. The CDR3 sequence: CASSLKGGGSYNEQFF. The CDR3 coding sequence is TGTGCCAGCAGCTTAAAGGGGGGAGGCTCCTACAATGAGCAGTTCTTC.

This clonotype was detected only a few times. The chain links TRBV20-1 to TRBJ2-3; 11 positions agree with TRBD2. The CDR3 runs 15 residues. Germline V CDR1 and CDR2: DFQATT, SNEGSKA (reference sequence). After removal of 8 bases from V and 4 bases from J, the junction contained 11 bases not matched to a gene. The CDR3 sequence: CSFPTSGSVADTQYF. Here the CDR3 DNA reads TGCAGTTTCCCCACTAGCGGGAGTGTCGCAGATACGCAGTATTTT.

This clonotype has just a few counts. This chain joins TRBV11-2 and TRBJ2-1; TRBD1 aligns across 9 bases. The trim removed 5 bases at V and 9 bases at J, leaving 11 bases unmatched. Germline V gene lookup returns CDR1 SGHAT and CDR2 FQNNGV. This CDR3 spans 15 amino acids. For the CDR3, the DNA is TGTGCCAGCAGCCCCGGGACAGGGTTCGGAGGTGAGCAGTTCTTC. Translated, it gives CASSPGTGFGGEQFF.

This clonotype has a handful of counts. The V and J genes are TRBV20-1 and TRBJ2-1, with 13 bases fitting TRBD2. Unmatched junction bases numbered 11, after V lost 6 bases and J lost 12 bases. Germline V lookup: CDR1 DFQATT, CDR2 SNEGSKA (reference sequence). The CDR3 runs to 14 residues. The CDR3 DNA sequence: TGCAGTGCCGACCTACTAGCGGGGGGGTTACGGCAGTTCTTC. Protein sequence: CSADLLAGGLRQFF.

The table lists this clonotype with a few counts. The CDR3 bases are TGCAGCGTTGAACGGGGAACGACATTGGGGGGGCCCAATGAGCAGTTCTTC. Translating gives CSVERGTTLGGPNEQFF. The gene calls are TRBV29-1 and TRBJ2-1, with a possible D match to TRBD2 (7 bases). Germline loops: CDR1 SQVTM, CDR2 ANQGSEA. The V end lost 2 bases, the J end lost 6 bases, and 23 bases lay between the germline ends. This CDR3 has 17 amino acids.

This clonotype has a handful of counts. The chain has TRBV6-5 and TRBJ2-3; the D is unclear. The V end lost 6 bases, the J end lost 2 bases, and 18 bases lay between the germline ends. The CDR3 extends over 16 amino acids. From germline, CDR1 is MNHEY and CDR2 SVGAGI. This CDR3 reads CASSYKRLIFTDTQYF. CDR3 nucleotides: TGTGCCAGCAGCTACAAACGCCTCATCTTCACAGATACGCAGTATTTT.

This clonotype was recorded a few times. J is TRBJ2-1 and V is TRBV12-3 or TRBV12-4; tentatively, D is TRBD1 (5 bases). CDR3 size: 12 residues. Trimming took off 3 bases at V and 9 bases at J, with 9 bases between the two ends. CDR3 sequence: CASSFQTAEQFF. The CDR3 coding sequence is TGTGCCAGCAGTTTTCAGACAGCTGAGCAGTTCTTC.

For this clonotype: Mismatch with germline at one junction end may stem from a read error. V gene TRBV7-9 combines with J gene TRBJ2-3, with 13 nucleotides matching TRBD2. The CDR3 consists of 17 residues. CDR1 and CDR2 (germline): SEHNR, FQNEAQ (reference sequence). For the CDR3, the DNA is TGTGCCAGCAGCCTAGCCGCCGGGACTAGCGGGGAAGATACGCAGTATTTT. Translation gives CASSLAAGTSGEDTQYF.

This clonotype was counted ten times or more. The chain carries TRBV12-3 or TRBV12-4 and TRBJ2-5, with a weak D call TRBD1 (6 bases). This CDR3 contains 14 residues. The V gene lost 3 bases and the J gene lost 1 base, with 9 bases spanning the gap. In DNA form, the CDR3 reads TGTGCCAGCAGTTTGGACAGAATCCAAGAGACCCAGTACTTC. It is translated as CASSLDRIQETQYF.

This chain links TRBV19 with TRBJ2-5; D is unresolved. Germline V CDR1 and CDR2: LNHDA, SQIVND (reference sequence). Trimming took 4 bases from V and 6 from J, leaving 6 bases between them. The CDR3 extends over 11 amino acids. For the CDR3, the DNA is TGTGCCAGTAGTAACAGTAAGACCCAGTACTTC. It codes for CASSNSKTQYF.

The chain links TRBV24-1 to TRBJ2-1; possibly TRBD1 for D (6 bases). The CDR3 has 13 amino acids. The ends were cut back, 4 bases at V and 7 bases at J, with 10 bases in the middle. Germline V gives CDR1 KGHDR, CDR2 SFDVKD. The CDR3 DNA reads as TGTGCCACCAGTGAGGGGGCGCGGAATGAGCAGTTCTTC. Translated: CATSEGARNEQFF.

This chain links TRBV12-3 or TRBV12-4 with TRBJ2-1; TRBD1 matches 7 bases. CDR3 size: 17 residues. V was pared by 5 bases and J by 4 bases, with 14 bases of the junction left unmatched. The CDR3 spells CASSPETTGIAYNEQFF. The CDR3 DNA follows: TGTGCCAGCAGTCCTGAAACGACAGGGATCGCATACAATGAGCAGTTCTTC.

The gene calls are TRBV27 and TRBJ2-3; D call uncertain. The CDR3 extends over 11 amino acids. CDR1 is MNHEY, CDR2 SMNVEV, per germline (reference sequence). V lost 6 bases, J lost 5 bases, and 6 bases lay in between. The CDR3 loop is CASRGQDTQYF. The DNA for the CDR3 is TGTGCCAGCAGGGGTCAAGATACGCAGTATTTT.

This clonotype was recorded a few times. The V and J genes are TRBV6-2 or TRBV6-3 and TRBJ2-7; D gene unclear. Germline CDR1 MNHEY, CDR2 SVGEGT. The CDR3 spans 12 residues. Trimming removed 4 bases at V and 3 bases at J, with 7 bases between. The chain's CDR3 is CASSSSSYEQYV. CDR3 DNA sequence: TGTGCCAGCAGTTCCTCCAGCTACGAGCAGTACGTC.

The V and J genes are TRBV18 and TRBJ1-2; TRBD1 agrees at 8 bases. This CDR3 has 16 amino acids. V lost 2 bases and J lost 1; bases outside the gene matches: 6. Germline assignment: CDR1 KGHSH and CDR2 LQKENI. The CDR3 sequence is CASSPSDRGYNYGYTF. The CDR3 DNA sequence: TGTGCCAGCTCACCAAGTGACAGGGGCTATAACTATGGCTACACCTTC. The full variable domain, its missing parts supplied by reference TRBV18 and TRBJ1-2, is NAGVMQNPRHLVRRRGQEARLRCSPMKGHSHVYWYRQLPEEGLKFMVYLQKENIIDESGMPKERFSAEFPKEGPSILRIQQVVRGDSAAYFCASSPSDRGYNYGYTFGSGTRLTVV.

The V call is TRBV5-1, the J call TRBJ2-2; 15 bases map to TRBD2. There are 16 residues in the CDR3. Germline values: CDR1 SGHRS, CDR2 YFSETQ. The V and J ends lost 3 bases and 4 bases, in that order; junction bases with no gene match: 1. The CDR3 reads CASSWGLAGGTGELFF. The DNA of the CDR3 is TGCGCCAGCAGCTGGGGACTAGCGGGAGGCACCGGGGAGCTGTTTTTT.

This clonotype was seen a few times. This rearrangement joins TRBV20-1 to TRBJ2-7, with D perhaps matching TRBD2 (5 bases). CDR1 is DFQATT and CDR2 is SNEGSKA in the germline V gene (reference sequence). The CDR3 is 14 residues long. V was pared by 0 bases and J by 1 base, with 10 bases between. This CDR3 reads CSARDVRVSYEQYF. The CDR3 DNA reads TGCAGTGCTAGAGATGTGAGGGTTTCCTACGAGCAGTACTTC.

The rearrangement joins TRBV15 to TRBJ1-2; 7 nucleotides align to TRBD1. The V and J ends lost 4 bases and 7 bases, in that order; junction bases with no gene match: 9. Germline V lookup: CDR1 LNHNV, CDR2 YYDKDF (reference sequence). The length of the CDR3 is 14 residues. The CDR3 sequence is CATSTPGTDLGYTF. CDR3 in DNA: TGTGCCACCAGCACCCCCGGGACAGATCTTGGCTACACCTTC.

This clonotype was recorded a few times. This chain connects TRBV7-8 to TRBJ2-7; the D is unclear. CDR3 length: 16 residues. The germline CDR1 and CDR2 sequences are SGHVS and FQNEAQ. V dropped 1 base and J dropped 2 bases, with 15 bases sitting between them. The CDR3, as DNA: TGTGCCAGCAGCTTAGAAGTCGGTAGGAGAACCTACGAGCAGTACTTC. Translated, it gives CASSLEVGRRTYEQYF. Full variable domain (outside the CDR3, taken from reference TRBV7-8 and TRBJ2-7): GAGVSQSPRYKVAKRGQDVALRCDPISGHVSLFWYQQALGQGPEFLTYFQNEAQLDKSGLPSDRFFAERPEGSVSTLKIQRTQQEDSAVYLCASSLEVGRRTYEQYFGPGTRLTVT.

The chain is built from TRBV29-1 and TRBJ2-1, with no clear D. Germline CDR1 and CDR2: SQVTM and ANQGSEA. The CDR3 is 13 residues long. The germline V and J ends were trimmed by 6 bases and 3 bases, with 12 bases remaining between them. Here the CDR3 reads CSVPISGYNEQFF. The CDR3 region has the DNA TGCAGCGTCCCGATATCTGGCTACAATGAGCAGTTCTTC.

V usage is TRBV5-5 and J usage is TRBJ2-2, with a weak D call TRBD1 (6 bases). Germline V gene lookup returns CDR1 SGHKS and CDR2 YYEKEE (reference sequence). With 4 bases removed from V and 7 bases from J, the gap between germline ends came to 17 bases. CDR3 length equals 15 residues. Written as DNA, the CDR3 is TGTGCCAGCAGCCCCAGTCCAGGGGAAGTCGGGGAGCTGTTTTTT. It translates to CASSPSPGEVGELFF.

There are a few counts of this clonotype. The chain is built from TRBV7-9 and TRBJ2-1; D gene uncertain. The length of the CDR3 is 11 residues. Trimming took 3 bases from V and 8 from J, leaving 5 bases between them. Germline V gene lookup returns CDR1 SEHNR and CDR2 FQNEAQ (reference sequence). The CDR3 DNA follows: TGTGCCAGCAGCTTTAGCTATGAGCAGTTCTTC. It encodes CASSFSYEQFF.

The chain links TRBV7-6 to TRBJ2-5; D perhaps matches TRBD1 (5 bases). This CDR3 comprises 16 residues. The V end lost 1 base, the J end lost 0 bases, and 12 bases lay between the germline ends. CDR1 and CDR2 from the germline V gene are SGHVS and FNYEAQ. The CDR3 bases are TGTGCCAGCAGCTTAGGGGGCAGGCGGTACCAAGAGACCCAGTACTTC. As protein: CASSLGGRRYQETQYF.

V is TRBV20-1 and J is TRBJ2-1; 7 bases map to TRBD2. The germline gives CDR1 DFQATT, CDR2 SNEGSKA (reference sequence). V lost 6 bases, J lost 5 bases, and 16 bases stayed unmatched. The CDR3 runs to 16 residues. Here the CDR3 reads CSALPSGLAEHNEQFF. The CDR3 bases are TGCAGTGCCCTACCCTCCGGGCTAGCGGAACACAATGAGCAGTTCTTC.